This passage covers 28 T cell receptor beta chains from one sample sequenced in a study of blood T cell repertoires in COVID-19. Here immunoSEQ multiplex PCR was the method, and the copy in TCRdb shows in-frame clones only, minus some. The sample has more than 110,000 clones; roughly four fifths are singletons. Sequencing was carried out using peripheral blood. These receptor sequences come from a woman between 45 and 60 years old with active or convalescent COVID-19.

The CDR3: CASRTEGHSNQPQHF. The CDR3 DNA is TGTGCCAGCAGGACAGAAGGACACAGCAATCAGCCCCAGCATTTT. V usage is TRBV6-5 and J usage is TRBJ1-5, with D perhaps TRBD1 (5 bases). CDR3 length equals 15 residues. The germline V gene encodes CDR1 MNHEY and CDR2 SVGAGI. V was pared by 6 bases and J by 1 base, with 13 bases between.

V is TRBV7-2 and J is TRBJ1-2; D perhaps matches TRBD1 (5 bases). CDR1 is SGHTA, CDR2 FQGNSA, per germline. The CDR3 sequence is 16 residues long. The V gene lost 0 bases and the J gene lost 4 bases, with 15 bases spanning the gap. This CDR3 is CASSLADTSPIYGYTF. Written as DNA, the CDR3 is TGTGCCAGCAGCTTAGCGGACACAAGCCCAATCTATGGCTACACCTTC.

The CDR3: CSGQLSNTEAFF. The CDR3 DNA sequence: TGCAGCGGACAGCTCTCGAACACTGAAGCTTTCTTT. J is TRBJ1-1 and V is TRBV29-1; maybe TRBD1 (5 bases). V was cut by 7 bases and J by 1 base, with 10 bases left in between. The CDR3 is 12 amino acids. Germline CDR1 and CDR2: SQVTM and ANQGSEA.

This chain uses TRBV2 with TRBJ1-2, with unresolved D. CDR1 is SNHLY, CDR2 FYNNEI, per germline. V gave up 3 bases and J gave up 0 bases, with 8 bases separating them. This CDR3 has 14 amino acids. The CDR3 region has the DNA TGTGCCAGCAGTGACGCGCGGGCTAACTATGGCTACACCTTC. It encodes CASSDARANYGYTF. The whole variable domain, filled in from reference TRBV2 and TRBJ1-2, reads EPEVTQTPSHQVTQMGQEVILRCVPISNHLYFYWYRQILGQKVEFLVSFYNNEISEKSEIFDDQFSVERPDGSNFTLKIRSTKLEDSAMYFCASSDARANYGYTFGSGTRLTVV.

The chain employs TRBV29-1 and TRBJ2-2; 11 bases match TRBD2. The CDR3 is 14 amino acids. Trimming at V came to 6 bases and at J to 13 bases, leaving 13 bases not matched to a gene. Germline V gene lookup returns CDR1 SQVTM and CDR2 ANQGSEA. CDR3 DNA sequence: TGCAGCGTCAAGACTAGCGGGGCCCCACCCGGGCTGTTTTTT. Amino acids: CSVKTSGAPPGLFF.

The V call is TRBV7-8, the J call TRBJ1-1; D might be TRBD1 (6 bases). The CDR3 totals 12 residues. Trimming removed 3 bases from V and 8 bases from J, with 10 bases in between. CDR1 is SGHVS, CDR2 FQNEAQ, per germline. DNA for the CDR3: TGTGCCAGCAGCTTTCCCGACAGGGAAGCTTTCTTT. This codes for CASSFPDREAFF.

The V gene is TRBV28, the J gene TRBJ1-4, with 7 bases identical to TRBD1. Germline lookup yields CDR1 MDHEN and CDR2 SYDVKM. The CDR3 consists of 16 residues. The J segment lost 4 bases and the V segment lost 5 bases, leaving 10 bases of the junction unmatched. This CDR3 reads CASSLQRDRLNEKLFF. As DNA, the CDR3 is TGTGCCAGCAGTCTACAAAGGGACAGACTTAATGAAAAACTGTTTTTT. The entire variable domain, with the rest obtained from reference TRBV28 and TRBJ1-4, is as follows: DVKVTQSSRYLVKRTGEKVFLECVQDMDHENMFWYRQDPGLGLRLIYFSYDVKMKEKGDIPEGYSVSREKKERFSLILESASTNQTSMYLCASSLQRDRLNEKLFFGSGTQLSVL.

The chain uses TRBV29-1 and TRBJ1-2; 7 bases are shared with TRBD1. This CDR3 has 12 amino acids. The J segment lost 2 bases and the V segment lost 6 bases, leaving 3 bases of the junction unmatched. Germline V CDR1 and CDR2: SQVTM, ANQGSEA. The CDR3 is CSVSGGNYGYTF. Here the CDR3 DNA reads TGCAGCGTCTCAGGGGGAAACTATGGCTACACCTTC.

This sequence joins TRBV3-1 (or the pseudogene TRBV3-2) and TRBJ2-7; 9 bases align to TRBD2. V was clipped by 8 bases and J by 3 bases; unmatched bases: 8. Germline CDR1 is LGHDT and CDR2 is YNNKEL (reference sequence). The CDR3 is 14 amino acids. CDR3: CASGKREVLYEQYF. The DNA for the CDR3 is TGTGCCAGCGGAAAGCGGGAGGTCCTCTACGAGCAGTACTTC.

The V gene is TRBV5-4, the J gene TRBJ2-4; D uncertain. Trimming cost V 1 base and J 3 bases, with 5 bases left between them. This CDR3 spans 13 amino acids. Germline CDR1 SGHNT, CDR2 YYREEE (reference sequence). The CDR3 DNA is TGTGCCAGCAGCTTGTCGGGCAAAAACATTCAGTACTTC. Translating gives CASSLSGKNIQYF.

This clone was detected a few times. The V gene is TRBV3-1 (or the pseudogene TRBV3-2), the J gene TRBJ1-2; 12 bases agree with TRBD1. Germline V CDR1 and CDR2: LGHDT, YNNKEL (reference sequence). V shed 0 bases and J 6 bases; nucleotides not matched to a gene: 8. This CDR3 has 17 amino acids. As DNA, the CDR3 is TGTGCCAGCAGCCAAGAGGCCGGGACAGGGGGCGCGAATGGCTACACCTTC. Its protein is CASSQEAGTGGANGYTF.

This clone was observed once. The chain is built from TRBV4-2 and TRBJ1-2; 11 positions match TRBD1. This CDR3 contains 16 residues. The germline gives CDR1 LGHNA, CDR2 YNFKEQ. With 0 bases clipped from V and 2 bases from J, the junction kept 2 bases outside the gene matches. This CDR3 reads CASSQDGDRGNYGYTF. The CDR3 nucleotides are TGTGCCAGCAGCCAAGATGGGGACAGGGGGAACTATGGCTACACCTTC.

This clone was seen a handful of times. The gene calls are TRBV28 and TRBJ1-6; maybe TRBD1 (6 bases). CDR1 is MDHEN, CDR2 SYDVKM, per germline. The CDR3 length is 14 residues. V lost 10 bases and J 8 bases, leaving 18 bases between the germline ends. CDR3 sequence: CATIGGGPHSPLHF. For the CDR3, the DNA is TGTGCCACCATAGGGGGGGGCCCCCATTCACCCCTCCACTTT.

V gene TRBV5-4 combines with J gene TRBJ1-2; a weak D match, TRBD1 (5 bases). V was trimmed by 2 bases and J by 6 bases, leaving 17 bases between them. The CDR3 loop spans 15 amino acids. CDR1 and CDR2 (germline): SGHNT, YYREEE (reference sequence). This chain's CDR3 is CASSLVEGQGHGYTF. The CDR3 nucleotides read TGTGCCAGCAGCTTAGTGGAGGGGCAAGGCCATGGCTACACCTTC. Using reference TRBV5-4 and TRBJ1-2 for the parts outside the CDR3, the full variable domain is ETGVTQSPTHLIKTRGQQVTLRCSSQSGHNTVSWYQQALGQGPQFIFQYYREEENGRGNFPPRFSGLQFPNYSSELNVNALELDDSALYLCASSLVEGQGHGYTFGSGTRLTVV.

J is TRBJ2-5 and V is TRBV12-3 or TRBV12-4; the match to TRBD1 covers 7 bases. V dropped 5 bases and J dropped 5; count of bases not matched to a gene: 5. There are 13 residues in the CDR3. This chain's CDR3 is CASSETGWETQYF. The CDR3 DNA reads TGTGCCAGCAGTGAGACAGGGTGGGAGACCCAGTACTTC.

The chain combines TRBV5-5 with TRBJ2-5, with TRBD1 identical over 9 bases. Trimming cost V 3 bases and J 5 bases; bases outside gene matches: 5. This CDR3 has 14 residues. Germline-derived CDR1 and CDR2 are SGHKS and YYEKEE (reference sequence). Here the CDR3 reads CASSSTGGAETQYF. The DNA of the CDR3 is TGTGCCAGCAGCTCAACAGGGGGCGCGGAGACCCAGTACTTC.

The table lists this clone with a count of one. This sequence joins TRBV5-3 and TRBJ2-4; 13 bases fit TRBD2. TRBV5-3 is filed as an ORF, its function uncertain. J gave up 3 bases and V 1 base, and 13 bases lay outside the gene matches. The CDR3 runs to 20 residues. The CDR3 DNA reads TGTGCCAGAAGCTTGATCGGACTAGCGGGAGTGTGGGGGAACAAAAACATTCAGTACTTC. Its translation: CARSLIGLAGVWGNKNIQYF.

In this sample, this clone turned up once. The chain combines TRBV7-3 with TRBJ2-1; 9 bases align to TRBD2. Germline-derived CDR1 and CDR2 are SGHTA and FQGTGA. V was pared by 8 bases and J by 4 bases, with 6 bases of the junction left unmatched. The CDR3 contains 14 residues. CDR3 sequence (DNA): TGTGCCAGCGCTCGGACTAGCGCGTACAATGAGCAGTTCTTC. Protein product: CASARTSAYNEQFF.

The gene calls are TRBV2 and TRBJ1-4; the D gene is possibly TRBD1 (5 bases). The V gene lost 8 bases and the J gene lost 14 bases, with 15 bases spanning the gap. CDR1 and CDR2 (germline): SNHLY, FYNNEI. The CDR3 runs 11 residues. DNA for the CDR3: TGTGCCAGCGCGGAGGGACGGAGGCTGTTTTTT. It translates to CASAEGRRLFF.

This rearrangement joins TRBV27 to TRBJ1-1; D remains unclear. CDR1 and CDR2 (germline): MNHEY, SMNVEV (reference sequence). V was shortened by 6 bases and J by 3 bases, with 14 bases between the two germline ends. The CDR3 runs to 14 residues. CDR3: CASSPMRVHTEAFF. CDR3 DNA sequence: TGTGCCAGCAGCCCGATGAGGGTCCACACTGAAGCTTTCTTT.

There are a few counts of this clone. The V gene is TRBV5-4, the J gene TRBJ2-2; maybe TRBD2 (6 bases). This CDR3 has 16 residues. Germline loops: CDR1 SGHNT, CDR2 YYREEE (reference sequence). V gave up 3 bases and J gave up 4 bases, with 16 bases separating them. The chain's CDR3 is CASSSGRGRTTGELFF. CDR3 DNA: TGTGCCAGCAGCTCCGGCCGGGGGAGGACCACCGGGGAGCTGTTTTTT.

The chain recombines TRBV7-2 with TRBJ2-1, with 9 positions matching TRBD2. CDR3 size: 16 residues. Germline V gene sequence: CDR1 SGHTA, CDR2 FQGNSA. J lost 9 bases, V lost 6 bases, and 15 bases had no gene match. The DNA of the CDR3 is TGTGCCAGCAGTTCACGTAGCGGGGGATTCTCGCCTGAGCAGTTCTTC. Residues: CASSSRSGGFSPEQFF. Full variable domain (outside the CDR3, taken from reference TRBV7-2 and TRBJ2-1): GAGVSQSPSNKVTEKGKDVELRCDPISGHTALYWYRQSLGQGLEFLIYFQGNSAPDKSGLPSDRFSAERTGGSVSTLTIQRTQQEDSAVYLCASSSRSGGFSPEQFFGPGTRLTVL.

This rearrangement joins TRBV30 to TRBJ1-3; no reliable D call. Germline V gene lookup returns CDR1 GTSNPN and CDR2 SVGIG (reference sequence). V lost 0 bases and J 4 bases, leaving 7 bases between the germline ends. The CDR3 sequence is 13 residues long. In DNA form, the CDR3 reads TGTGCCTGGAGTGTGAGTTTAGGAAACACCATATATTTT. Protein product: CAWSVSLGNTIYF.

The chain combines TRBV5-6 with TRBJ2-7; TRBD1 aligns across 10 bases. Germline V CDR1 and CDR2: SGHDT, YYEEEE. V gave up 4 bases and J gave up 2 bases; unmatched junction bases: 3. CDR3 length equals 14 residues. CDR3 nucleotide sequence: TGTGCCAGCAGCCTGACAGGGGGCACCTACGAGCAGTACTTC. Translation gives CASSLTGGTYEQYF.

The V and J genes are TRBV7-3 and TRBJ1-1; TRBD1 might be the D (6 bases). The CDR3 length is 15 residues. V lost 4 bases and J lost 4, with 16 bases in between. The germline V gene has CDR1 SGHTA and CDR2 FQGTGA. The CDR3 protein is CASSSRGGGGTEAFF. The CDR3 DNA sequence: TGTGCCAGCAGCTCCCGTGGGGGGGGCGGCACTGAAGCTTTCTTT.

The rearrangement links TRBV5-6 to TRBJ2-1; D not resolved. Germline CDR1 and CDR2: SGHDT and YYEEEE. The CDR3 is 17 amino acids. V lost 3 bases and J lost 0, with 16 bases in between. CDR3 nucleotide sequence: TGTGCCAGCAGCTCCGAAGACTGGCCGAGCTCCTACAATGAGCAGTTCTTC. It yields the protein CASSSEDWPSSYNEQFF.

The DNA of the CDR3 is TGTGCCAGCAGCTCGGGGGTGGAGACCCAGTACTTC. It codes for CASSSGVETQYF. This rearrangement joins TRBV12-3 or TRBV12-4 to TRBJ2-5; a possible D gene is TRBD2 (6 bases). The CDR3 totals 12 residues. Trimming pared 6 bases from V and 5 bases from J, leaving 10 bases between.

The chain carries TRBV2 and TRBJ2-5, with TRBD2 matching over 7 bases. J gave up 5 bases and V 8 bases, and 5 bases lay outside the gene matches. CDR3 length: 12 amino acids. Germline V gene lookup returns CDR1 SNHLY and CDR2 FYNNEI. CDR3 nucleotides: TGTGCCAGCGGACTAGAGTCCGAGACCCAGTACTTC. Protein sequence: CASGLESETQYF.